This TCR beta chain was profiled in a study of blood T cells in healthy people across ages. A sample-barcoded 5' primer and a J-beta primer mix were used in a second PCR of about 6 to 11 cycles. One entry per CDR3 protein, called by TCRdb with MiXCR from the 5' RACE reads. Of approximately 760,000 distinct CDR3 sequences in the sample, 20% to 25% were seen once. This CDR3 is built from 16 residues. Germline CDR1 is SGHVS and CDR2 is FQNEAQ. V shed 5 bases and J 5 bases; nucleotides not matched to a gene: 11. This clonotype occurred a few times. This sample was shared with a second study, whose subject was T cells of mothers and their children.

The chain carries TRBV7-8 and TRBJ2-5; 10 bases line up with TRBD1. This clonotype was obtained from a boy between 10 and 17 years old in good health. Sequenced input: blood. For the CDR3, the DNA is TGTGCCAGCAGCCCCCGAGGGGACAGGGGACAGGAGACCCAGTACTTC. Its protein product is CASSPRGDRGQETQYF.